The 18 T cell receptor beta chains reported below all come from one sample, sequenced in a study of T cells in Graves' hyperthyroidism and ophthalmopathy. TCR beta CDR3 regions were amplified from RNA. First-round RT-PCR targeting the TCR CDR3 was performed with the HTBI primer set. TCRdb analysed the multiplex PCR reads with MiXCR anew, one entry per CDR3 protein. The repertoire holds hundreds of thousands of distinct CDR3 sequences, with 13% to 15% as singletons. The specimen was blood. These receptors came from a woman aged 60 to 75 with Graves' ophthalmopathy.

In its sample, this clonotype was seen many times. This sequence joins TRBV5-4 and TRBJ2-1; D ambiguous. The CDR3 is 11 amino acids. With 4 bases removed from V and 10 bases from J, the gap between germline ends came to 9 bases. Germline V gene lookup returns CDR1 SGHNT and CDR2 YYREEE (reference sequence). The CDR3 is CASSGWREQFF. Here the CDR3 DNA reads TGTGCCAGCAGCGGCTGGCGGGAGCAGTTCTTC. Drawing the rest from reference TRBV5-4 and TRBJ2-1, the complete variable domain is ETGVTQSPTHLIKTRGQQVTLRCSSQSGHNTVSWYQQALGQGPQFIFQYYREEENGRGNFPPRFSGLQFPNYSSELNVNALELDDSALYLCASSGWREQFFGPGTRLTVL.

This clonotype has only a few counts. The J gene is TRBJ2-3, the V gene TRBV3-1, with D hard to call. CDR1 and CDR2 (germline): LGHDT, YNNKEL (reference sequence). This CDR3 comprises 14 residues. Trimming took off 0 bases at V and 1 base at J, with 5 bases between the two ends. DNA of the CDR3: TGTGCCAGCAGCCAAGATTGGGGCACAGATACGCAGTATTTT. Translation gives CASSQDWGTDTQYF.

This clonotype was seen repeatedly, ten times or more. This chain links TRBV20-1 with TRBJ2-1; no clear D gene. V lost 6 bases and J 3 bases, leaving 15 bases between the germline ends. From germline, CDR1 is DFQATT and CDR2 SNEGSKA (reference sequence). The CDR3 totals 14 residues. CDR3 in amino acids: CSAGGATVYNEQFF. Here the CDR3 DNA reads TGCAGTGCCGGTGGTGCTACCGTCTACAATGAGCAGTTCTTC.

This clonotype was recorded at least ten times. The chain recombines TRBV11-2 with TRBJ1-1, with D uncertain. The germline CDR1 and CDR2 sequences are SGHAT and FQNNGV. CDR3 length equals 14 residues. Trimming removed 3 bases at V and 4 bases at J, with 12 bases between. Written as DNA, the CDR3 is TGTGCCAGCAGCTTCGTACCCAGCGGCACTGAAGCTTTCTTT. This encodes CASSFVPSGTEAFF.

In this sample, this clonotype turned up a few times. This chain links TRBV28 with TRBJ2-5; possibly TRBD1 for D (6 bases). With 5 bases removed from V and 5 bases from J, the gap between germline ends came to 15 bases. The CDR3 has 14 amino acids. Germline assignment: CDR1 MDHEN and CDR2 SYDVKM. This CDR3 is CASSPRARGETQYF. As DNA, the CDR3 is TGTGCCAGCAGTCCCAGGGCCAGGGGTGAGACCCAGTACTTC.

This clonotype has at least ten counts. The genes are TRBV28 and TRBJ2-3; the D gene could be TRBD1 or TRBD2 (6 bases each). The germline CDR1 and CDR2 sequences are MDHEN and SYDVKM. There are 15 residues in the CDR3. Trimming removed 2 bases from V and 3 bases from J, with 12 bases in between. In DNA form, the CDR3 reads TGTGCCAGCAGTTTAAGGGGGGCTAGGACAGATACGCAGTATTTT. Its protein product is CASSLRGARTDTQYF.

The chain combines TRBV7-3 with TRBJ2-1; D could derive from TRBD1 or TRBD2 (5 bases each). The V end was cut by 0 bases, the J end by 10 bases, with 16 bases between. CDR1 and CDR2 (germline): SGHTA, FQGTGA. CDR3 length equals 15 residues. As DNA, the CDR3 is TGTGCCAGCAGCTTAACGGGCGCTTCCGGGGCAGAGCAGTTCTTC. This translates into CASSLTGASGAEQFF.

This clonotype came up many times. The chain combines TRBV12-3 or TRBV12-4 with TRBJ2-1; TRBD2 aligns across 8 bases. Trimming took 5 bases from V and 9 from J; bases not matched to a gene: 15. The CDR3 covers 16 residues. CDR3 amino acids: CASSPRRARRGGEQFF. The CDR3 DNA is TGTGCCAGCAGTCCCCGGAGGGCTAGACGGGGGGGTGAGCAGTTCTTC.

This clonotype appeared many times. This sequence joins TRBV28 and TRBJ2-3; no firm D call. The ends were cut back, 6 bases at V and 0 bases at J, with 16 bases in the middle. The CDR3 extends over 16 amino acids. Germline V gives CDR1 MDHEN, CDR2 SYDVKM. CDR3 sequence (DNA): TGTGCCAGCAGGCTGGGATTCACCACTAGCACAGATACGCAGTATTTT. Translation: CASRLGFTTSTDTQYF. Full variable domain (missing parts from reference TRBV28 and TRBJ2-3): DVKVTQSSRYLVKRTGEKVFLECVQDMDHENMFWYRQDPGLGLRLIYFSYDVKMKEKGDIPEGYSVSREKKERFSLILESASTNQTSMYLCASRLGFTTSTDTQYFGPGTRLTVL.

This clonotype was seen a handful of times. This could be a read error, since a much larger clone is one nucleotide away. The J gene is TRBJ2-7, the V gene TRBV28, with D perhaps matching TRBD1 or TRBD2 (5 bases each). Germline V lookup: CDR1 MDHEN, CDR2 SYDVKM. CDR3 size: 13 residues. Written as DNA, the CDR3 is TGTGCCAGCAGCCGTGTGGGACCCTACGAGCAGTGCTTC. As protein: CASSRVGPYEQCF.

Here the CDR3 reads CASSRTGAAGYTF. CDR3 sequence (DNA): TGTGCCAGCAGTCGGACAGGAGCGGCAGGCTACACCTTC. This chain uses TRBV6-1 with TRBJ1-2, with TRBD1 identical over 7 bases. The CDR3 contains 13 residues. V trimming: 5 bases; J trimming: 8 bases; junction bases outside the gene matches: 8. Germline CDR1 and CDR2: MNHNS and SASEGT.

The sample holds many counts of this clonotype. The CDR3 nucleotides are TGTGCCAGCAGTGTTACGGGGTTGGAGACCCAGTACTTC. It encodes CASSVTGLETQYF. The chain is built from TRBV2 and TRBJ2-5; tentative D call: TRBD2 (5 bases). This CDR3 contains 13 residues. From germline, CDR1 is SNHLY and CDR2 FYNNEI. The germline V and J ends were trimmed by 4 bases and 5 bases, with 11 bases remaining between them.

Ten or more counts support this clonotype. The J gene is TRBJ1-2, the V gene TRBV5-1, with D possibly being TRBD1 (5 bases). In germline, CDR1 is SGHRS, CDR2 YFSETQ. The CDR3 length is 15 residues. V was clipped by 1 base and J by 2 bases, with 12 bases between them. CDR3 bases: TGCGCCAGCAGCTTGTTTACAGGCTCCAACTATGGCTACACCTTC. Translation: CASSLFTGSNYGYTF.

The chain joins TRBV28 to TRBJ1-1, with 8 bases matching TRBD1. The V gene end was trimmed by 6 bases and the J gene end by 1 base; junction bases not matched to a gene: 7. This CDR3 has 15 amino acids. CDR1 MDHEN and CDR2 SYDVKM come from the germline V gene. The CDR3 is CASSTGGWGNTEAFF. CDR3 nucleotides: TGTGCCAGCAGCACAGGGGGATGGGGGAACACTGAAGCTTTCTTT.

V and J are TRBV5-1 and TRBJ2-7, with 12 bases matching TRBD2. With 0 bases clipped from V and 2 bases from J, the junction kept 3 bases outside the gene matches. CDR3 length: 16 amino acids. Germline V CDR1 and CDR2: SGHRS, YFSETQ. CDR3 in amino acids: CASSLEASGRAYEQYF. The DNA for the CDR3 is TGCGCCAGCAGCTTGGAGGCTAGCGGGAGGGCCTACGAGCAGTACTTC.

This clonotype was seen only a few times. The CDR3 DNA reads as TGTGCCAGCAGCTTAGATCCCCCAGGGGGTGGCCTAGAGACCCAGTACTTC. Encoded protein: CASSLDPPGGGLETQYF. The genes are TRBV11-2 and TRBJ2-5; 7 bases agree with TRBD1. Germline V gives CDR1 SGHAT, CDR2 FQNNGV. The CDR3 has 17 amino acids. The V gene end was trimmed by 0 bases and the J gene end by 4 bases; junction bases not matched to a gene: 11.

This clonotype was counted at least ten times. This chain connects TRBV7-2 to TRBJ1-6, with D hard to call. Germline V gene lookup returns CDR1 SGHTA and CDR2 FQGNSA. The CDR3 loop spans 15 amino acids. V lost 3 bases, J lost 7 bases, and 13 bases lay in between. The CDR3, as DNA: TGTGCCAGCAGCTTCCGGGAGGGTCAAAATTCACCCCTCCACTTT. Amino acid sequence: CASSFREGQNSPLHF.

This clonotype was seen more than once but under ten times. The V gene is TRBV19, the J gene TRBJ1-1, with D maybe TRBD1 (6 bases). The germline CDR1 and CDR2 sequences are LNHDA and SQIVND (reference sequence). The CDR3 is 15 residues long. V lost 1 base, J lost 3 bases, and 12 bases lay in between. CDR3 sequence reads: CASSIVAGADTEAFF. The CDR3 nucleotides read TGTGCCAGTAGTATAGTTGCGGGGGCTGACACTGAAGCTTTCTTT.